This paragraph reports one T cell receptor (beta chain). Its antigen is unidentified. Sample-barcoded 5' priming and a J-beta primer mix drove a second PCR of 7 to 11 cycles. TCRdb reprocessed the 5' RACE reads via MiXCR and lists one record per CDR3 protein. The sample lists roughly 2 million distinct CDR3 sequences, around 48% seen once, with 2.1% in the top ten. The sample belongs to a study of blood T cells in healthy people across ages. Findings and caveats of the study: Observed TCR beta diversity per million T cells went down as age went up. This fall followed a roughly linear course with age.

The receptor was isolated from a woman aged 40 to 50 in good health. Sequenced material: blood.

The DNA of the CDR3 is TGCGCCAGCAGCCAAGATTTGGAGGGGGTTTCCTACGAGCAGTACTTC. Its protein product is CASSQDLEGVSYEQYF. This chain joins TRBV4-3 and TRBJ2-7; D tentatively reads TRBD1 or TRBD2 (6 bases each). Germline CDR1 LGHNA, CDR2 YSLEER. The germline V and J ends were trimmed by 0 bases and 1 base, with 13 bases remaining between them. This CDR3 contains 16 residues.